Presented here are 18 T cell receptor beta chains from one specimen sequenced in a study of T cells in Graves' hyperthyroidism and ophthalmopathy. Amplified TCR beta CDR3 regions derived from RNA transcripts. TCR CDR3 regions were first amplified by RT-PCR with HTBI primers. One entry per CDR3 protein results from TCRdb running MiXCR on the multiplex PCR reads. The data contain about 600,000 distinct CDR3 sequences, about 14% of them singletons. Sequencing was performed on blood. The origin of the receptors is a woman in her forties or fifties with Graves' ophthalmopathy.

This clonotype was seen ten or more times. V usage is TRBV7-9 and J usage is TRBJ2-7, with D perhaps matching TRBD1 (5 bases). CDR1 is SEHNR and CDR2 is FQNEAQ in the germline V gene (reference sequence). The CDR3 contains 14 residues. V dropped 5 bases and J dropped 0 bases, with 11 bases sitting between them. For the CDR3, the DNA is TGTGCCAGCAGCGCAGGGCGAACCTCCTACGAGCAGTACTTC. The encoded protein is CASSAGRTSYEQYF.

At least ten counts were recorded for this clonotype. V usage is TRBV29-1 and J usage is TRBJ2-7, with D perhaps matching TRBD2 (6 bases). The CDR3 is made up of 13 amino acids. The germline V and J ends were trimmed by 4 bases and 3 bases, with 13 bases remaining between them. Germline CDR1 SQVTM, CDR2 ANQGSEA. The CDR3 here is CSVVGDSGYEQYF. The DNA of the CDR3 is TGCAGCGTTGTAGGGGACTCCGGCTACGAGCAGTACTTC.

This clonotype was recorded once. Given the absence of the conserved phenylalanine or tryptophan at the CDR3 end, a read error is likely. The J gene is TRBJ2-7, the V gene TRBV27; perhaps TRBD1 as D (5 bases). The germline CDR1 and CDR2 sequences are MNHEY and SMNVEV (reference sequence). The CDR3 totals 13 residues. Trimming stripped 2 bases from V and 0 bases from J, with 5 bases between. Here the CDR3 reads CASSLTGSYEQYL. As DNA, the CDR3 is TGTGCCAGCAGTTTAACAGGCTCCTACGAGCAGTACCTC.

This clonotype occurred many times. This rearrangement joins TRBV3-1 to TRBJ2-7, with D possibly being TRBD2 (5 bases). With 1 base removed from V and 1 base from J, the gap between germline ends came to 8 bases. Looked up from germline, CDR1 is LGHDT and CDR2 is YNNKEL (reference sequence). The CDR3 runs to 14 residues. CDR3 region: CASSQGGGSYEQYF. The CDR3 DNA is TGTGCCAGCAGCCAAGGCGGAGGATCCTACGAGCAGTACTTC.

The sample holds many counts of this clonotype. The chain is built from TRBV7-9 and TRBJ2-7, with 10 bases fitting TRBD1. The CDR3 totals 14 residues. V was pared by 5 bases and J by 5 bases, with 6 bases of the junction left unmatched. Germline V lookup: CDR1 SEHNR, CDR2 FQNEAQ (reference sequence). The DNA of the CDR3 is TGTGCCAGCAGCGCGGGACAGGGGATGCACGAGCAGTACTTC. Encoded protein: CASSAGQGMHEQYF.

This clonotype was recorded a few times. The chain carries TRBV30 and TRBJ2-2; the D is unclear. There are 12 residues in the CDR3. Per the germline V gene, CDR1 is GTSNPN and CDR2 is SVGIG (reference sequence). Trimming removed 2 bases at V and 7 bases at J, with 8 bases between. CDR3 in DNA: TGTGCCTGGAGTCCCGTGGTCGGGGAGCTGTTTTTT. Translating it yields CAWSPVVGELFF.

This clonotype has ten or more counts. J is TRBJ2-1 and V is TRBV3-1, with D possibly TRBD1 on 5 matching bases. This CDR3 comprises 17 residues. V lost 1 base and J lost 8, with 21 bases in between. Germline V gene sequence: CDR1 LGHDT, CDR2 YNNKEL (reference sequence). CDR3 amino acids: CASSQVQGRTTRDEQFF. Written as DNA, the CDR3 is TGTGCCAGCAGCCAAGTGCAGGGTCGAACTACTCGGGATGAGCAGTTCTTC.

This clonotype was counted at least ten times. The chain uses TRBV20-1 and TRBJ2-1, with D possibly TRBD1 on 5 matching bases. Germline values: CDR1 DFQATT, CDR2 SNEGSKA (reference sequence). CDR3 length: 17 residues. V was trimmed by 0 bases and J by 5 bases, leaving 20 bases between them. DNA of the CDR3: TGCAGTGCTAGAGATCGAGTATGGGCAGGGCGCGACAATGAGCAGTTCTTC. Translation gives CSARDRVWAGRDNEQFF.

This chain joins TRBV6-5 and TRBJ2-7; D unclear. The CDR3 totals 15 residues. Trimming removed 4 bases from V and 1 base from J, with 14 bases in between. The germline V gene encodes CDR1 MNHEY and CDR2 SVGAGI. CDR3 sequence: CASSSPALTSYEQYF. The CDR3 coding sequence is TGTGCCAGCAGTTCACCGGCCCTCACATCCTACGAGCAGTACTTC.

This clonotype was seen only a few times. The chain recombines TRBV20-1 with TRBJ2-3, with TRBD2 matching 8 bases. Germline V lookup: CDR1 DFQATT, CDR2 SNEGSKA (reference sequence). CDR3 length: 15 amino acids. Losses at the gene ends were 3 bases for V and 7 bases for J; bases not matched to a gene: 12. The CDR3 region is CSASSPSGRSYTQYF. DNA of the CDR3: TGCAGTGCTAGTTCCCCTAGCGGGCGTTCCTATACGCAGTATTTT.

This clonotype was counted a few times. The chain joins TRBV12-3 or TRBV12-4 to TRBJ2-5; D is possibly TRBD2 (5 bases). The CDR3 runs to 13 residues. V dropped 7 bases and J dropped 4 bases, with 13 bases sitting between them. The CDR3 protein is CASTKTSIETQYF. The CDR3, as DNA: TGTGCCAGCACTAAAACTAGTATAGAGACCCAGTACTTC.

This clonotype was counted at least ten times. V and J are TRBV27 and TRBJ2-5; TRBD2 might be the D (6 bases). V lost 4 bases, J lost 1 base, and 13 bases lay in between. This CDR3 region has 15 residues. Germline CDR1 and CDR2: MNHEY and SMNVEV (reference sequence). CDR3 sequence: CASSSLMTSQETQYF. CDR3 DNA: TGTGCCAGCAGTTCCCTAATGACTAGCCAAGAGACCCAGTACTTC.

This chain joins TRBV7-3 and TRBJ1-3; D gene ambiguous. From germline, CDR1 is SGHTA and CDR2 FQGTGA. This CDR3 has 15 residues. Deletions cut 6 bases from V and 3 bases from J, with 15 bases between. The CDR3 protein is CASRPSGSGGNTIYF. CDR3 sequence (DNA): TGTGCCAGCAGGCCATCTGGGTCGGGTGGAAACACCATATATTTT.

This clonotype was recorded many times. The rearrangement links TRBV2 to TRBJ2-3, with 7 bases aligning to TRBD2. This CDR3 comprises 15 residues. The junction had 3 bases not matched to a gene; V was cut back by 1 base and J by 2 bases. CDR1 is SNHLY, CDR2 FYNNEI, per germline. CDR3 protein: CASSEGTRLTDTQYF. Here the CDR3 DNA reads TGTGCCAGCAGTGAAGGGACTAGACTCACAGATACGCAGTATTTT.

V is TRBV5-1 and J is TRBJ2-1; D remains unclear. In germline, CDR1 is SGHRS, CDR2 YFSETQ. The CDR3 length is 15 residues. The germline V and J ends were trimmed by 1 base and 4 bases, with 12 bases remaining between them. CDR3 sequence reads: CASSLIADLYNEQFF. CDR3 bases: TGCGCCAGCAGCTTGATAGCAGATTTATACAATGAGCAGTTCTTC.

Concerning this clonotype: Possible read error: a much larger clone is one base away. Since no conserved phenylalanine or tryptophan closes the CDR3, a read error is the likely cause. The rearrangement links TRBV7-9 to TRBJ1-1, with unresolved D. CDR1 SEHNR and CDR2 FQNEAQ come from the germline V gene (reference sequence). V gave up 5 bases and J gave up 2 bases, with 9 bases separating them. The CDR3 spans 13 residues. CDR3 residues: CASSPVGNTEAFL. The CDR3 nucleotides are TGTGCCAGCAGCCCCGTGGGAAACACTGAAGCTTTCCTT.

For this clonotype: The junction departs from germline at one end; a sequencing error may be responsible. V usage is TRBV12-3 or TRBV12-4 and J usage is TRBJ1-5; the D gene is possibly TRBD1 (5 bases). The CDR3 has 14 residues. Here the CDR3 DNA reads TGTGCCGGCAGTTTAGCGGGACCTAATCAGCCCCAGCATTTT. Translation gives CAGSLAGPNQPQHF.

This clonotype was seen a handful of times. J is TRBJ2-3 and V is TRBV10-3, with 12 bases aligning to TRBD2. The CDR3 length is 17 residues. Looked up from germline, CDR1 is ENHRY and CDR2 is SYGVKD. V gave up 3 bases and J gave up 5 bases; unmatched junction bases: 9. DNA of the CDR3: TGTGCCATCAGTGACCACACTCTAGCGGGAGGGGAAGATACGCAGTATTTT. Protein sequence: CAISDHTLAGGEDTQYF.